This TCR beta chain was captured by sequencing in a study of blood T cell repertoires in COVID-19 (dated by TCRdb to the early 2020s). Describing the broader study: Samples from collaborators originated in the United States, Italy and Spain and spanned both the acute and convalescent phases of COVID-19. The prospective study material was composed of cDNA or gDNA derived from T cells, B-cell-depleted T cells, or PBMCs. The repertoires were released in a freely available public database meant as a resource for research on the immune response to SARS-CoV-2. The samples were drawn from the first 160 participants of the ongoing ImmuneRACE study and from roughly 1,300 subjects provided by 6 global collaborators. Where available, HLA class I and class II types were obtained from metadata supplied by the sample provider rather than from assay-based typing. Sample metadata almost always included a de-identified subject ID, COVID-19 status, age in years and sex. Subjects who had been exposed to COVID-19, were actively infected with it, or had recovered from it provided the deeply sampled blood TCRbeta repertoires that made up the dataset.

This clone was observed a few times. The target of this receptor is not known. One base away there is no much larger clone; base qualities are not given. Whole blood was collected in K2EDTA tubes by collaborating institutions according to the institutions' own protocols. For TCRbeta analysis, collaborators shipped samples in one of three forms: frozen whole blood, isolated PBMCs, or DNA extracted from either of those sample types. Findings and caveats that apply to the study as a whole: The amount of clinical and demographic metadata varied by source and participant and was provided uncurated.

The CDR3 runs 15 residues from the cysteine to the phenylalanine. The read is trimmed to its CDR3 DNA, 45 bases read in frame from base 1. The germline ends are 10 bases apart after V is trimmed by 2 bases and J by 2 bases. Looking up the germline V gene (reference sequence) yields CDR1 LGHDT and CDR2 YNNKEL. TCRbeta CDR3 regions were amplified from genomic DNA using the immunoSEQ Assay, a bias-controlled multiplex PCR. The authors' analysis ran thus. The number of nucleated cells in each sample was estimated from the amplification of reference gene primers within the assay. Sequence reads were collapsed and filtered to measure the absolute abundance of every unique TCRbeta CDR3 rearrangement. For each sample, productive Simpson clonality was calculated by taking the square root of Simpson's diversity index across productive rearrangements. The table was pulled from immuneACCESS by TCRdb, which kept in-frame rearrangements only. Such tables lose some clones; where checked, under half of the loss comes from unresolved V genes, and the rest has no known cause. The V and J calls and clone size were taken over from that table, and D and trimming were inferred from the DNA. The sample profile shows hundreds of thousands of clones; 80% to 90% of them were found once. The leading ten clones occupy 7% to 10% of the sample.

Sequencing was done on a sample of peripheral blood. The receptor comes from a woman aged 45 to 65 with acute or convalescent COVID-19. The V gene is TRBV3-1 (or the pseudogene TRBV3-2) and the J gene is TRBJ1-5; too little of a D gene remains to name it. The CDR3 loop reads CASSQQAGGNQPQHF. In nucleotides, the sequence is TGTGCCAGCAGCCAACAGGCGGGTGGCAATCAGCCCCAGCATTTT.